This T cell receptor (beta chain) was captured by sequencing in a study of T cells after yellow fever vaccination. Background on the study: Fractions of low cell number were prepared using SMART-Seq v4 Ultra Low Input. General observations from the study: Abundant bulk-population clonotypes could contaminate the FACS-sorted repertoires. After the booster, 96% of CD4 and about nine tenths of CD8 primary-response clones were re-detected.

This clonotype appeared a few times. Antigen unknown. Making TCR cDNA involved 5'RACE template switching, which added UMIs and a universal primer site. TCRdb reprocessed the 5' RACE reads via MiXCR and lists one record per CDR3 protein. Here the sample spans 320,000 or so distinct CDR3 sequences, roughly 8.3% being singletons. The sequence was collected from a man between 18 and 35 years old who received the YFV17D yellow fever vaccine. The material sequenced was PBMCs, taken 35 to 50 days after the first yellow fever vaccination.

CDR3 sequence reads: CSALWVTEAFF. The CDR3 DNA reads TGCAGTGCCCTTTGGGTCACTGAAGCTTTCTTT. This chain links TRBV20-1 with TRBJ1-1; no clear D gene. This CDR3 is built from 11 residues. V was pared by 6 bases and J by 4 bases, with 9 bases between. Per the germline V gene, CDR1 is DFQATT and CDR2 is SNEGSKA (reference sequence).